This T cell receptor beta chain was captured by sequencing in a study of blood T cell repertoires in COVID-19. Clones were sequenced by immunoSEQ multiplex PCR, and TCRdb holds only the in-frame ones, with some missing. The sample has over 150,000 clones, around 83% seen once. Source material: peripheral blood. The TCR originated in a woman aged 55-69 years with acute or convalescent COVID-19.

The CDR3 is CASSLGGTGEKLFF. The CDR3 region has the DNA TGTGCCAGCAGCCTCGGGGGGACAGGGGAAAAACTGTTTTTT. The chain has TRBV6-6 and TRBJ1-4; 9 bases agree with TRBD1. The germline V gene encodes CDR1 MNHNY and CDR2 SVGAGI (reference sequence). J gave up 8 bases and V 6 bases, and 7 bases lay outside the gene matches. The CDR3 consists of 14 residues.